This TCR beta chain comes out of a study of follicular helper T cells after annual influenza vaccination. Study observations and caveats: Undersampling of larger non-cTfh compartments could not be excluded.

Excluded were substance abuse, HIV/AIDS, active cancer, immunomodulatory drugs and active illness. Comment on this clone: Its antigen is unidentified.

Libraries were prepared by immunoSEQ multiplex PCR; TCRdb keeps only in-frame clonotypes and omits some of them. This table holds 9,900 or so clones, around 80% found once. The V gene's germline CDR1 is MGHRA and CDR2 YSYEKL. V shed 1 base and J shed 3 bases, with 9 bases lying between them. The CDR3 contains 14 residues. The V call is TRBV4-1, the J call TRBJ2-5, with D tentatively TRBD2 (6 bases). This TCR came from an adult who received the influenza vaccine. This sample comprised CXCR5- memory CD4+ T cells sorted from blood, obtained 6 weeks after influenza vaccination. CDR3 bases: TGCGCCAGCAGCCAAGGGACTACCAAAGAGACCCAGTACTTC. Protein: CASSQGTTKETQYF.